This TCR beta chain was identified in a study of blood T cell repertoires in COVID-19. Study information: Whether acute or convalescent, the COVID-19 samples came from the United States, Italy and Spain. T cells, B-cell-depleted T cells, or PBMCs provided the cDNA or gDNA that served as material.

The trim removed 4 bases at V and 7 bases at J, leaving 10 bases unmatched. The CDR3 covers 16 residues. The V gene's germline CDR1 is KGHSH and CDR2 LQKENI. Study processing details: From reference gene primer amplification, estimates of nucleated cell counts were derived. TCRdb's copy holds only in-frame clones and misses some; the assay was immunoSEQ multiplex PCR. V and J calls and clone size come straight from that table; D and trimming were deduced from the DNA. The repertoire holds 88,000 or so clones, with 86% as singletons. This clonotype originated in a man in his 60s with acute or convalescent COVID-19. The rearrangement uses TRBV18 and TRBJ2-1; 10 bases are a match to TRBD1. Sequencing was performed on peripheral blood. In DNA form, the CDR3 reads TGTGCCAGCTCACAATCTACGGGACAGGGGTGGAATGAGCAGTTCTTC. Translating it yields CASSQSTGQGWNEQFF.